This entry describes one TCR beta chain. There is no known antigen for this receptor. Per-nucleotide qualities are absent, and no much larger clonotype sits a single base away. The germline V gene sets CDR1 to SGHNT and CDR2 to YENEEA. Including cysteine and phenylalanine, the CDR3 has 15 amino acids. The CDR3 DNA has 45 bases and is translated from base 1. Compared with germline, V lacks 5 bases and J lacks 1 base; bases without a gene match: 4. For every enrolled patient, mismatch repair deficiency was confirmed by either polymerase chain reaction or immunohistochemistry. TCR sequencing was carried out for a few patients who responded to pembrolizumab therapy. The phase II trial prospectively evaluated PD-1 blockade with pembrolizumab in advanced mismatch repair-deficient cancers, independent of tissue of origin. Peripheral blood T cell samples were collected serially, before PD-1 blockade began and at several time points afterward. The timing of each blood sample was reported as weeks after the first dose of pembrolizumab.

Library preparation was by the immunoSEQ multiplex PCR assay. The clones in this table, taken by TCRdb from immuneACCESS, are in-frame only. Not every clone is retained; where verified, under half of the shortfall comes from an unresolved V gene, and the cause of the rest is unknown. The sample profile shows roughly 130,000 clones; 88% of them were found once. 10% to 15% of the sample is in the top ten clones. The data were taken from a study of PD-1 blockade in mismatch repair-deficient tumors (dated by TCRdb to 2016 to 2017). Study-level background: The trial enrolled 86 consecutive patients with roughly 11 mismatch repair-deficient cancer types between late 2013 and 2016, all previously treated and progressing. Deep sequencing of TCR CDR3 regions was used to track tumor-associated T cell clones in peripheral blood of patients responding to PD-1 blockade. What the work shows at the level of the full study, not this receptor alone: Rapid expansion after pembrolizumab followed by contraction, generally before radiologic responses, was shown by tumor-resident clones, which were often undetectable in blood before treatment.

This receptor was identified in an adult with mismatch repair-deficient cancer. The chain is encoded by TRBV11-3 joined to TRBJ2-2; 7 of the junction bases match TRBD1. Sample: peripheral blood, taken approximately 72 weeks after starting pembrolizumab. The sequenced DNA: TGTGCCAGCAGCATACAGGGGTGGAACACCGGGGAGCTGTTTTTT. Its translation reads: CASSIQGWNTGELFF.